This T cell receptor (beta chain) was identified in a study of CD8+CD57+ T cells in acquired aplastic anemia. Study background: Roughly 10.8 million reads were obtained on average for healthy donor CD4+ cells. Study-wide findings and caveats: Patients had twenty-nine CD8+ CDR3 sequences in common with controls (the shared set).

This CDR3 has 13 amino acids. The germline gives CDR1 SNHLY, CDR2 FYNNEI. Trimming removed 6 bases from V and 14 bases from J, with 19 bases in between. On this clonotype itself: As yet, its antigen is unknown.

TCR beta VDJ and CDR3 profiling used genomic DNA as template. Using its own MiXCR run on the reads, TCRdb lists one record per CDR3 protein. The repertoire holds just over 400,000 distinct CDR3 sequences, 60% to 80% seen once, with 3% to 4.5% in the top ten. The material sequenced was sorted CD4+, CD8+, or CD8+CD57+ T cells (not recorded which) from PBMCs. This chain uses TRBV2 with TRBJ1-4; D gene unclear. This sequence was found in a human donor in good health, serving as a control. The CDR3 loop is CASREGSQEFLFF. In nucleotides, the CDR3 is TGTGCCAGCAGAGAGGGAAGCCAGGAATTTCTGTTTTTT. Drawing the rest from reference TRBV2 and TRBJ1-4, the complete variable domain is EPEVTQTPSHQVTQMGQEVILRCVPISNHLYFYWYRQILGQKVEFLVSFYNNEISEKSEIFDDQFSVERPDGSNFTLKIRSTKLEDSAMYFCASREGSQEFLFFGSGTQLSVL.